This TCR beta chain originates from a study of OX40 agonist ivuxolimab in advanced cancers. Study-wide context: Patients' therapy was ivuxolimab, an antibody that acts as an agonist of OX40 (CD134). Partial responses were achieved by three patients, of whom one had hepatocellular carcinoma and two had cutaneous melanoma. Whole-study findings and limits: At 0.1 to 3.0 mg/kg and by week 6, CD4+ and CD8+ T cells in the blood had expanded clonally.

Remarks on this clone: The antigen is unknown.

Only in-frame clones appear in the TCRdb table, and some are missing; sequencing was by immunoSEQ multiplex PCR. This table holds 45,000 to 60,000 clones, roughly 83% found once. The CDR3 is 13 residues long. V was cut by 7 bases and J by 0 bases, with 8 bases left in between. CDR1 SGHAT and CDR2 FQNNGV come from the germline V gene. The clonotype was recovered from an adult with an advanced solid tumor such as melanoma, head and neck, liver or kidney cancer. The genes are TRBV11-2 and TRBJ2-3, with D uncertain. The starting material was CD4+ or CD8+ T cells sorted from blood, obtained in a trial of the OX40 agonist ivuxolimab. CDR3 residues: CASKEQSTDTQYF. Written as DNA, the CDR3 is TGTGCCAGCAAGGAGCAGAGCACAGATACGCAGTATTTT. The full variable domain, its missing parts supplied by reference TRBV11-2 and TRBJ2-3, is EAGVAQSPRYKIIEKRQSVAFWCNPISGHATLYWYQQILGQGPKLLIQFQNNGVVDDSQLPKDRFSAERLKGVDSTLKIQPAKLEDSAVYLCASKEQSTDTQYFGPGTRLTVL.